This TCR beta chain was observed in a study of cytomegalovirus exposure and HLA in healthy donors. Study conclusions and caveats: Researchers catalogued some 160 TCR beta chains as cytomegalovirus-associated. Being indistinguishable, some V segments were excluded, TRBV6-2 and TRBV6-3 among them. When analyzed later, the rates of TCR association showed variation by HLA locus, with DRB1 the most and HLA-C the fewest.

The CDR3 totals 11 residues. The junction had 5 bases not matched to a gene; V was cut back by 6 bases and J by 7 bases. The germline CDR1 and CDR2 sequences are SQVTM and ANQGSEA. With 60 Vbeta and 13 Jbeta primers, the PCR was carried out. Profiled with immunoSEQ multiplex PCR; TCRdb holds only in-frame clones, not every one. Of roughly 70,000 clones in the sample, around 69% were seen once. As for this clone: The antigen remains undetermined.

Source material: PBMCs. The chain recombines TRBV29-1 with TRBJ1-2; 7 bases line up with TRBD1. The clonotype originates from a human donor in good health. DNA of the CDR3: TGCAGCGTGGGGGGACAGTGTGGCTACACCTTC. Translated, it gives CSVGGQCGYTF.